Given below is one TCR beta chain in context. The target of this receptor is not known. Base qualities are not at hand, and no much larger clone is one base apart. This entry belongs to a study of CD8+CD57+ T cells in acquired aplastic anemia (dated by TCRdb to the late 2010s). For the wider study: On average, sorted CD4+ and CD8+ cells yielded around 3.5 ug of extracted DNA, with a range of roughly 0.18 to 30 ug. CD8+CD57+ expansion was defined as a frequency above the mean frequency observed in healthy subjects. Results and caveats for the whole study, not just this receptor: Around 27 CD8+ CDR3 sequences were shared between patients and controls but appeared highly expressed in patients and within their immunodominant clones. CD8+ Simpson's diversity did not differ significantly between patients and healthy controls (P=0.060).

Flow cytometry had shown CD8+CD57+ cell expansion in the patients selected for sequencing. Every patient had a diagnosis of severe acquired aplastic anemia based on International Study of Aplastic Anemia and Agranulocytosis and Camitta criteria. Patients had received no therapy at the time of blood sampling. In this study, sorted CD4+ and CD8+ T cells from the blood of healthy subjects and of severe aplastic anemia patients had their TCR repertoires deep-sequenced. Patients were enrolled under clinicaltrials.gov protocols 00001620, 01623167, 00001397, 00071045, 00081523 and 00961064 in the USA. Ficoll-Paque density gradient centrifugation was used to isolate peripheral blood mononuclear cells. Before DNA extraction, CD4+ and CD8+ T cells were sorted by FACS or by magnetic beads. Genomic DNA served as template for TCR beta VDJ combination and CDR3 sequence profiling. An Illumina HiSeq 2000 was the platform used for TCR repertoire sequencing. For the original study's pipeline: TRBV/TRBJ rearrangement plots, CDR3 size and DJ length profiles, and Simpson's diversity index were used to assess repertoires. The most abundant DNA sequence in the deep sequencing data was taken as the immunodominant clone. CDR3 amino acid sequences were checked for sharing across subjects and were also compared against the VDJdb database and published repertoires. TCRdb reprocessed the public reads (quality trimming at Q25 with fastp, clone calling with MiXCR) and kept in-frame beta chains. Under each unique CDR3 protein, matching rows form one entry showing the most common genes and DNA. The V and J calls come from TCRdb's annotation, not from the publication. The sample records around 430,000 distinct CDR3 sequences, about a third of which are singletons. The biggest ten clones account for about 0.8% of the sample.

From the cysteine up to the phenylalanine, the CDR3 has a length of 13 residues. Only the CDR3 DNA is retained, 39 bases long and in frame from the first base. For CDR1 and CDR2, the germline V gene lists LGHNT and FRNRAP. The junction carries 13 bases between V and J, which are trimmed by 7 bases and 4 bases respectively. Recombination linked TRBV12-5 to TRBJ2-5, with a tentative D gene TRBD1 over 5 matching bases. Sequencing was performed on sorted CD4+, CD8+, or CD8+CD57+ T cells (not recorded which) from PBMCs. This clonotype originated in a human donor with aplastic anemia. The CDR3 protein is CASVGAKGETQYF. At the DNA level, the sequence is TGTGCTAGTGTTGGGGCGAAGGGAGAGACCCAGTACTTC.